The rows below give T cell receptor beta chains drawn from one sample of a study of cytomegalovirus exposure and HLA in healthy donors. Repertoires were generated with immunoSEQ multiplex PCR, while TCRdb's copy carries only in-frame clones and drops some. The sample yields 150,000 to 160,000 clones, 60% to 80% seen once. Material for sequencing was PBMCs. These receptor sequences come from a young man in good health and CMV-seropositive. The CDR3 runs from the conserved cysteine through the conserved F or W. The size field is filled for only some rows; it gives once, few, many or a size class.

CASSSLAAGSYEQYF | . | TRBV5-4
CASSDSRTGWVCEQFF | . | TRBV6-4
CASSFLSGGGRSEKLFF | few | TRBV7-2
CSVGQVVKDTQYF | . | TRBV29-1
CASMGIAADENNEQFF | once | TRBV19
CASSLVGDRAYEQYF | once | TRBV5-8
CASSVGWGSTNEQFF | few | TRBV9
CASSLRAYGYTF | few | TRBV6-5
CASSPRTVLSSYNEQFF | . | TRBV5-6
CASSVTGLANEQFF | . | TRBV19
CASSEGTGARNQPQHF | . | TRBV28
CAISESLVNSYEQYF | . | TRBV10-3
CASSPGLVGSTGELFF | . | TRBV7-6
CASSQGQRMEQYF | . | TRBV4-2
CASSRVTRYNEQFF | once | TRBV28
CASSLEGGEQYF | . | TRBV5-4
CASSPGSSYEQYF | . | TRBV19
CASSRTGTTYEQYF | . | TRBV27
CASSLGLAGGEETQYF | . | TRBV5-5
CASRGLVNSPLHF | . | TRBV13
CASSADRVGTGELFF | . | TRBV27
CASSYSEGLNTEAFF | . | TRBV6-6
CASSSNLGGRYEQYF | few | TRBV6-1
CASSQRFMTAATNEKLFF | many | TRBV5-6
CASSQDGGSGPSTQYF | . | TRBV2
CASSVEQSKTQYF | . | TRBV2
CASSLTPGNTIYF | once | TRBV18
CASTLAGVAGNEQFF | . | TRBV28
CASSRDRLMGKLFF | . | TRBV6-5
CAISPGLAGGGGELFF | few | TRBV10-3
CASSKDRGRPYEQYF | once | TRBV7-9
CASSKDRVNEQFF | few | TRBV2
CASSQDNLAGLVGKQFF | once | TRBV4-2
CASTPSTGTSGNTIYF | . | TRBV19
CASSDSDRAWTGVENQPQHF | . | TRBV6-4
CASSQSTGTGTNNEQFF | . | TRBV4-2
CATKGQLEKLFF | . | TRBV19
CASSLVQGLAGNEQYF | . | TRBV7-6
CASSVSGRSDTQYF | . | TRBV9
CASTLGGVDEQYF | . | TRBV28
CASSQGQRSTEAFF | . | TRBV4-2
CASSTAGGGYNEQFF | . | TRBV19
CASSPYREGENTIYF | . | TRBV4-2
CATLGTSGKFADTQYF | . | TRBV28
CASRTGTNTGELFF | . | TRBV6-5
CASSFSAMRTDTQYF | . | TRBV7-7
CASSYSSGKTYNEQFF | . | TRBV6-5
CASSLEAEQYF | . | TRBV5-1
CASSYSWQGAKEQFF | . | TRBV6-5
CASRGGTTPNTEAFF | . | TRBV5-1
CASSVDSEEETQYF | . | TRBV9
CASIKAPGQGHYNEQFF | . | TRBV19
CASSLVHHTSGNTIYF | . | TRBV7-2
CASSANSGEKLFF | few | TRBV2
CASSVDSRSYNEQFF | once | TRBV9
CASSGLAGANTGELFF | . | TRBV2
CAWSSGRVPETQYF | few | TRBV30
CARSTGTRSDTQYF | . | TRBV5-3
CASSSGAEYERYF | . | TRBV4-2
CASSFPLSGSAFF | . | TRBV28